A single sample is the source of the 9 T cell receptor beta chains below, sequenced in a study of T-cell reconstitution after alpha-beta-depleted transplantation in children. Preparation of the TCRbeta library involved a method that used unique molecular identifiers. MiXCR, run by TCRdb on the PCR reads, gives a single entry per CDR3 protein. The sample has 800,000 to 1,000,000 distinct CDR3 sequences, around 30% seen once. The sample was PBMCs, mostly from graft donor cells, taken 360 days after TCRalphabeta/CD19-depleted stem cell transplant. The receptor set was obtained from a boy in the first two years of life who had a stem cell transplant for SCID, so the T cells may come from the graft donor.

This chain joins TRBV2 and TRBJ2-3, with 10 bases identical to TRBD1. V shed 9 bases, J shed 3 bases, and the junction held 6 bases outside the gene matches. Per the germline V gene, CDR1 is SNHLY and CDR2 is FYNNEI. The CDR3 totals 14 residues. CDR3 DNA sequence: TGTGCCAGGACCCGGGACAGGGGAACAGATACGCAGTATTTT. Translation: CARTRDRGTDTQYF.

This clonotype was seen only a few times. The CDR3 region has the DNA TGTGCCAGCAGTCAAGGACAGGTTGATTCACCCCTCCACTTT. Protein product: CASSQGQVDSPLHF. The V call is TRBV6-1, the J call TRBJ1-6; the match to TRBD1 covers 7 bases. Germline V gives CDR1 MNHNS, CDR2 SASEGT. Losses at the gene ends were 5 bases for V and 8 bases for J; bases not matched to a gene: 6. The CDR3 covers 14 residues.

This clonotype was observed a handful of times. The CDR3 DNA sequence: TGCGCCAGCAGCCTCAGCCCCAATAATTCACCCCTCCACTTT. It is translated as CASSLSPNNSPLHF. This chain uses TRBV4-1 with TRBJ1-6; D gene ambiguous. In germline, CDR1 is MGHRA, CDR2 YSYEKL. The CDR3 has 14 amino acids. The V gene lost 4 bases and the J gene lost 5 bases, with 9 bases spanning the gap.

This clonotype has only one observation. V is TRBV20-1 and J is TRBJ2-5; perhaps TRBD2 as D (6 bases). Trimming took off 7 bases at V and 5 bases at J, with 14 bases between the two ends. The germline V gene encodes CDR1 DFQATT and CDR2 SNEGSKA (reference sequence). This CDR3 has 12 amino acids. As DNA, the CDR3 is TGCAGTGGACAAGCGGAGGGCGAGACCCAGTACTTC. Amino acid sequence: CSGQAEGETQYF.

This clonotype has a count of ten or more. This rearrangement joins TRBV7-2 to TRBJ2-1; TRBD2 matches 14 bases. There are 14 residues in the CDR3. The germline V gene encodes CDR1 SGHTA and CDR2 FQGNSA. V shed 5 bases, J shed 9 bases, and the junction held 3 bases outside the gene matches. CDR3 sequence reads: CASSPGLAGGEQFF. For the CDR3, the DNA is TGTGCCAGCAGCCCCGGACTAGCGGGGGGTGAGCAGTTCTTC.

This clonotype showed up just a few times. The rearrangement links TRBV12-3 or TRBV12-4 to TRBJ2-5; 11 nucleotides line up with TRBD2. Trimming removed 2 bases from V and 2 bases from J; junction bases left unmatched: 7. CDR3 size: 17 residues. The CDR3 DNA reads TGTGCCAGCAGTTTACGTCTAGCGGGGGGCAAACAAGAGACCCAGTACTTC. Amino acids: CASSLRLAGGKQETQYF.

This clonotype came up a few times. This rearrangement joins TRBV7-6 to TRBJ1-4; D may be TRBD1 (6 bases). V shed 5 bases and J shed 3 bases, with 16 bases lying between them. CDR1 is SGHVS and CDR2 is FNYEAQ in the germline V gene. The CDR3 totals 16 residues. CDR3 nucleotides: TGTGCCAGCAGCATGGGGCAGGGGAGAGCTAATGAAAAACTGTTTTTT. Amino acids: CASSMGQGRANEKLFF.

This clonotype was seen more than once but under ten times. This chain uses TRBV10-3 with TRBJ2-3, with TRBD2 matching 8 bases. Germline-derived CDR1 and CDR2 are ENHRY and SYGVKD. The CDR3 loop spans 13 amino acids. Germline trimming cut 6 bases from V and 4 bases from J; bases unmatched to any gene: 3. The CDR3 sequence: CAISPSGSDTQYF. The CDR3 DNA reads TGTGCCATCAGCCCTAGCGGGTCAGATACGCAGTATTTT.

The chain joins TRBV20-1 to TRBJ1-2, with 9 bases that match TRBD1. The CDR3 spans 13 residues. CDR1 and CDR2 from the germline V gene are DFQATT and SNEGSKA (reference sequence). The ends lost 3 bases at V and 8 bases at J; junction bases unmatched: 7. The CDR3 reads CSASHRTGEGYTF. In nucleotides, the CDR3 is TGCAGTGCTAGCCACAGGACAGGGGAGGGCTACACCTTC.